The sequence of this TCR beta chain was determined in a study of CD8 T cells in ankylosing spondylitis. This clonotype was seen a few times. Germline CDR1 reads SGHRS; CDR2 reads YFSETQ. The V and J ends lost 3 bases and 2 bases respectively, with 17 bases between them. The CDR3 is made up of 16 amino acids. TCRdb re-derived calls from the 5' RACE reads in MiXCR, one entry per CDR3 protein. The sample lists about 160,000 distinct CDR3 sequences, 44% occurring once. The sequence was collected from a male donor with ankylosing spondylitis. The chain links TRBV5-1 to TRBJ2-5; D is unresolved. Sequenced sample: synovial fluid, either unsorted or a sorted T cell fraction (not recorded which). The CDR3 DNA sequence: TGCGCCAGCAGCTCTCCCCTTGTAGGAAATCAAGAGACCCAGTACTTC. Its translation is CASSSPLVGNQETQYF.